These 20 T cell receptor beta chains were all obtained from the same sample, sequenced in a study of early stage breast cancer tumors. TCRdb's copy holds only in-frame clones and misses some; the assay was immunoSEQ multiplex PCR. The sample lists tens of thousands of clones, roughly four fifths occurring once. The sequenced sample was blood. These receptors came from a person aged 45-60 years with breast cancer.

The chain uses TRBV28 and TRBJ2-5, with D unclear. The germline V and J ends were trimmed by 1 base and 1 base, with 7 bases remaining between them. Germline V lookup: CDR1 MDHEN, CDR2 SYDVKM. The CDR3 sequence is 14 residues long. The CDR3 region is CASSLYRAQETQYF. CDR3 DNA sequence: TGTGCCAGCAGTTTATACAGAGCCCAAGAGACCCAGTACTTC.

There are a few counts of this clone. V usage is TRBV21-1 and J usage is TRBJ1-5; no check of the table's D call, TRBD1, against the DNA was made. TRBV21-1 counts as a pseudogene. The CDR3 totals 19 residues. DNA of the CDR3: TGTGCCAGCAGCAAAGCGGGGGACGGGACACCATATAGCAATCAGCCCCAGCATTTT. Amino acids: CASSKAGDGTPYSNQPQHF.

This chain links TRBV5-4 with TRBJ2-7; D may be TRBD2 (7 bases). Germline V gene data show CDR1 as SGHNT and CDR2 as YYREEE (reference sequence). The CDR3 runs 17 residues. V lost 2 bases to trimming and J lost 1 base, with 19 bases between them. CDR3: CASSFFRRGPNSYEQYF. CDR3 nucleotide sequence: TGTGCCAGCAGCTTCTTCAGGCGGGGGCCTAATTCCTACGAGCAGTACTTC.

CDR3: CASSLATGGGMNTQYF. The CDR3 region has the DNA TGTGCCAGCAGCTTGGCCACAGGAGGGGGAATGAATACGCAGTATTTT. The chain joins TRBV5-6 to TRBJ2-3; D tentatively fits TRBD1 or TRBD2 (6 bases each). The germline CDR1 and CDR2 sequences are SGHDT and YYEEEE. The CDR3 is 16 residues long. V was clipped by 0 bases and J by 7 bases, with 18 bases between them.

V gene TRBV4-3 combines with J gene TRBJ2-6; 8 nucleotides line up with TRBD2. CDR3 size: 18 residues. Looked up from germline, CDR1 is LGHNA and CDR2 is YSLEER. V lost 0 bases, J lost 2 bases, and 6 bases stayed unmatched. This CDR3 reads CASSQDHSAGAGANVLTF. The CDR3 DNA is TGCGCCAGCAGCCAAGATCACTCAGCGGGAGCTGGGGCCAACGTCCTGACTTTC.

The chain has TRBV10-3 and TRBJ2-5, with TRBD1 identical over 11 bases. This CDR3 region has 15 residues. The V gene's germline CDR1 is ENHRY and CDR2 SYGVKD. With V trimmed by 4 bases and J by 4 bases, 5 bases remained unmatched. CDR3 sequence: CAISVGTGGSETQYF. CDR3 DNA sequence: TGTGCCATCAGTGTGGGGACAGGGGGTTCAGAGACCCAGTACTTC.

The genes are TRBV30 and TRBJ1-2; TRBD1 matches at 8 bases. Losses at the gene ends were 8 bases for V and 7 bases for J; bases not matched to a gene: 9. This CDR3 has 12 residues. Looked up from germline, CDR1 is GTSNPN and CDR2 is SVGIG (reference sequence). CDR3 loop: CAQDVDRVGYTF. The CDR3 DNA is TGTGCCCAAGACGTGGACAGGGTTGGCTACACCTTC.

The V gene is TRBV7-2, the J gene TRBJ2-1; the match to TRBD2 covers 10 bases. Trimming cost V 5 bases and J 0 bases; bases outside gene matches: 4. CDR1 and CDR2 from the germline V gene are SGHTA and FQGNSA. The CDR3 runs 16 residues. CDR3 amino acids: CASSTLAGASYNEQFF. The CDR3 DNA reads as TGTGCCAGCAGCACCCTAGCGGGGGCCTCCTACAATGAGCAGTTCTTC.

The J gene is TRBJ1-5, the V gene TRBV15, with a tentative D call TRBD1 (6 bases). CDR1 is LNHNV, CDR2 YYDKDF, per germline (reference sequence). CDR3 length: 15 amino acids. Trimming took 3 bases from V and 5 from J, leaving 14 bases between them. CDR3 DNA sequence: TGTGCCACCAGCAGGGACCGGGACACCCATCAGCCCCAGCATTTT. Residues: CATSRDRDTHQPQHF.

The rearrangement uses TRBV5-1 and TRBJ1-1, with TRBD1 as a possible D gene (6 bases). The V gene's germline CDR1 is SGHRS and CDR2 YFSETQ. The V gene lost 4 bases and the J gene lost 0 bases, with 13 bases spanning the gap. This CDR3 comprises 15 residues. The DNA of the CDR3 is TGCGCCAGCAGCAAGTGGCGGGGGCTGAACACTGAAGCTTTCTTT. It encodes CASSKWRGLNTEAFF.

The V gene is TRBV7-3, the J gene TRBJ2-5, with TRBD2 matching over 15 bases. The CDR3 extends over 15 amino acids. Germline CDR1 SGHTA, CDR2 FQGTGA. Unmatched junction bases numbered 3, after V lost 5 bases and J lost 5 bases. CDR3 in DNA: TGTGCCAGCAGCCACGGACTAGCGGGAGGGGAGACCCAGTACTTC. This encodes CASSHGLAGGETQYF.

The rearrangement uses TRBV5-1 and TRBJ2-1; possible D gene TRBD2, 8 bases. V lost 3 bases to trimming and J lost 1 base, with 23 bases between them. Germline V gene data show CDR1 as SGHRS and CDR2 as YFSETQ. The CDR3 loop spans 19 amino acids. CDR3 in DNA: TGCGCCAGCAGCTCCGAGGGGGCCGGGGGGGCACTTTCCTACAATGAGCAGTTCTTC. Its protein product is CASSSEGAGGALSYNEQFF.

The rearrangement joins TRBV5-1 to TRBJ2-2; D uncertain. CDR3 length equals 15 residues. CDR1 is SGHRS, CDR2 YFSETQ, per germline. Trimming removed 5 bases at V and 1 base at J, with 12 bases between. The CDR3 here is CASSLDTRNTGELFF. DNA for the CDR3: TGCGCCAGCAGTTTAGATACACGGAACACCGGGGAGCTGTTTTTT.

The chain employs TRBV14 and TRBJ1-4, with D unresolved. V was pared by 3 bases and J by 10 bases, with 9 bases between. The CDR3 sequence is 12 residues long. Germline CDR1 SGHDN, CDR2 FVKESK. The DNA for the CDR3 is TGTGCCAGCAGCCAGGCCGTCGGAAAACTGTTTTTT. Translation gives CASSQAVGKLFF. Filled out from reference TRBV14 and TRBJ1-4, the complete variable domain reads EAGVTQFPSHSVIEKGQTVTLRCDPISGHDNLYWYRRVMGKEIKFLLHFVKESKQDESGMPNNRFLAERTGGTYSTLKVQPAELEDSGVYFCASSQAVGKLFFGSGTQLSVL.

In its sample, this clone was seen a few times. The rearrangement uses TRBV11-2 and TRBJ2-3; D may correspond to TRBD1 or TRBD2 (5 bases each). V was clipped by 7 bases and J by 5 bases, with 10 bases between them. The CDR3 sequence is 12 residues long. Germline V gives CDR1 SGHAT, CDR2 FQNNGV. The CDR3 spells CASMGVGDTQYF. DNA of the CDR3: TGTGCCAGCATGGGGGTGGGAGATACGCAGTATTTT.

The rearrangement links TRBV28 to TRBJ2-1, with 7 bases aligning to TRBD2. After removal of 8 bases from V and 9 bases from J, the junction contained 7 bases not matched to a gene. The length of the CDR3 is 12 residues. Germline CDR1 and CDR2: MDHEN and SYDVKM. The DNA of the CDR3 is TGTGCCAGCCTGGCCGGGGGGATTGAGCAGTTCTTC. Protein product: CASLAGGIEQFF.

The chain joins TRBV4-1 to TRBJ1-5; no firm D call. The CDR3 runs 14 residues. Germline-derived CDR1 and CDR2 are MGHRA and YSYEKL. Trimming took off 0 bases at V and 1 base at J, with 4 bases between the two ends. CDR3 in amino acids: CASSQDPSNQPQHF. The DNA for the CDR3 is TGCGCCAGCAGCCAAGATCCCAGCAATCAGCCCCAGCATTTT.

The V and J genes are TRBV19 and TRBJ1-5; D call uncertain. The CDR3 is 13 residues long. Germline V gene data show CDR1 as LNHDA and CDR2 as SQIVND (reference sequence). Trimming cost V 5 bases and J 7 bases, with 12 bases left between them. As DNA, the CDR3 is TGTGCCAGTAGTCCAAGGGTGGGCCAGCCCCAGCATTTT. It specifies CASSPRVGQPQHF.

The chain couples TRBV19 to TRBJ1-2; D perhaps matches TRBD1 (6 bases). The CDR3 loop spans 15 amino acids. V gave up 7 bases and J gave up 6 bases, with 21 bases separating them. Looked up from germline, CDR1 is LNHDA and CDR2 is SQIVND (reference sequence). The CDR3 nucleotides are TGTGCCAGTACCTCAAGTCCGGGGGGCATCCATGGCTACACCTTC. This encodes CASTSSPGGIHGYTF. The full variable domain, rest sourced from reference TRBV19 and TRBJ1-2, is DGGITQSPKYLFRKEGQNVTLSCEQNLNHDAMYWYRQDPGQGLRLIYYSQIVNDFQKGDIAEGYSVSREKKESFPLTVTSAQKNPTAFYLCASTSSPGGIHGYTFGSGTRLTVV.

The chain recombines TRBV7-2 with TRBJ2-7; the match to TRBD1 covers 7 bases. Trimming took 6 bases from V and 5 from J; bases not matched to a gene: 13. Looked up from germline, CDR1 is SGHTA and CDR2 is FQGNSA. This CDR3 has 15 amino acids. CDR3 residues: CASRESQGVFHEQYF. The DNA for the CDR3 is TGTGCCAGCAGGGAATCCCAGGGGGTTTTCCACGAGCAGTACTTC.